One sample yielded the 18 T cell receptor beta chains listed below, sequenced in a study of regulatory T cells in long-lasting Graves disease. Regarding time point: newly diagnosed GD, antithyroid drugs for less than 3 months. Isolated PBMC RNA provided the starting material for the TCR library. Building of the TCR beta libraries involved iRepertoire HTBI primers and Arm-PCR of CDR3 regions. TCRdb reprocessed the multiplex PCR reads via MiXCR and lists one record per CDR3 protein. The sample shows hundreds of thousands of distinct CDR3 sequences, 15% to 20% of them seen only once. The sample was also linked to a second study, of T cells in Graves' hyperthyroidism and ophthalmopathy.

The source material was peripheral blood mononuclear cells (PBMCs), sampled at new diagnosis, from a patient treated with antithyroid drugs. The receptors were sampled from a woman aged 35 to 59 with Graves disease.

This clonotype showed up many times. The chain links TRBV7-9 to TRBJ2-3, with D unclear. The CDR3 loop spans 14 amino acids. Germline V gives CDR1 SEHNR, CDR2 FQNEAQ (reference sequence). V lost 1 base to trimming and J lost 5 bases, with 10 bases between them. DNA of the CDR3: TGTGCCAGCAGCTTAGTTACTACCGGAGATACGCAGTATTTT. The encoded protein is CASSLVTTGDTQYF.

The chain employs TRBV9 and TRBJ2-2, with TRBD1 as a possible D gene (5 bases). V gave up 1 base and J gave up 1 base, with 8 bases separating them. Germline CDR1 and CDR2: SGDLS and YYNGEE. The CDR3 is 15 amino acids. The CDR3 coding sequence is TGTGCCAGCAGCGTACTAGGGGAGAACACCGGGGAGCTGTTTTTT. This gives the protein CASSVLGENTGELFF.

This chain links TRBV18 with TRBJ2-7; D not resolved. V lost 3 bases and J 3 bases, leaving 12 bases between the germline ends. The CDR3 is 14 amino acids. CDR1 and CDR2 (germline): KGHSH, LQKENI. The CDR3 bases are TGTGCCAGCTCACCCCCCTCTAGAAACTACGAGCAGTACTTC. Its protein product is CASSPPSRNYEQYF.

This clonotype showed up many times. J is TRBJ2-2 and V is TRBV12-3 or TRBV12-4; tentatively, D is TRBD1 (5 bases). The CDR3 extends over 12 amino acids. Trimming took 6 bases from V and 3 from J, leaving 5 bases between them. CDR3 nucleotide sequence: TGTGCCAGCAGCAGGGACACCGGGGAGCTGTTTTTT. It yields the protein CASSRDTGELFF.

This clonotype was counted between two and nine times. This chain connects TRBV4-1 to TRBJ2-3, with 8 bases matching TRBD2. Germline V gene sequence: CDR1 MGHRA, CDR2 YSYEKL. The CDR3 is 17 amino acids. V lost 4 bases to trimming and J lost 4 bases; unmatched junction nucleotides: 13. CDR3 sequence: CASSRGLLAGGPDTQYF. CDR3 nucleotides: TGCGCCAGCAGCCGAGGGCTTCTGGCGGGGGGCCCAGATACGCAGTATTTT.

This clonotype was seen only a few times. V usage is TRBV10-2 and J usage is TRBJ1-6, with a weak D call TRBD1 (6 bases). Between the trimmed V and J ends, which lost 0 bases and 4 bases, there was a span of 13 bases. Germline V CDR1 and CDR2: WSHSY, SAAADI. The CDR3 extends over 17 amino acids. CDR3 bases: TGCGCCAGCAGTGAGTCGAGCGGACAGACTTATAATTCACCCCTCCACTTT. It yields the protein CASSESSGQTYNSPLHF.

About this clonotype: Just one base apart from a much larger clone, this may be a read error. The chain has TRBV5-1 and TRBJ2-1; D may be TRBD1 or TRBD2 (5 bases each). Between the trimmed V and J ends, which lost 0 bases and 10 bases, there was a span of 14 bases. This CDR3 has 14 residues. Per the germline V gene, CDR1 is SGHRS and CDR2 is YFSETQ. The CDR3 loop is CASSLAGRDDEQFF. The CDR3 DNA follows: TGCGCCAGCAGCTTGGCTGGTAGGGACGACGAGCAGTTCTTC. Supplemented by reference TRBV5-1 and TRBJ2-1, the full variable domain reads KAGVTQTPRYLIKTRGQQVTLSCSPISGHRSVSWYQQTPGQGLQFLFEYFSETQRNKGNFPGRFSGRQFSNSRSEMNVSTLELGDSALYLCASSLAGRDDEQFFGPGTRLTVL.

In its sample, this clonotype was seen many times. The rearrangement links TRBV24-1 to TRBJ1-2; the D is unclear. Germline loops: CDR1 KGHDR, CDR2 SFDVKD. This CDR3 has 12 residues. V lost 2 bases and J lost 4, with 4 bases in between. DNA for the CDR3: TGTGCCACCAGTGATTACGTCTATGGCTACACCTTC. Protein sequence: CATSDYVYGYTF.

This clonotype was detected a few times. The CDR3 DNA reads as TGCAGTGCCTCCGAAGGGGCCGGGACAGGGTACAATCAGCCCCAGCATTTT. It encodes CSASEGAGTGYNQPQHF. The chain recombines TRBV20-1 with TRBJ1-5; 9 nucleotides line up with TRBD1. Unmatched junction bases numbered 15, after V lost 6 bases and J lost 3 bases. This CDR3 has 17 residues. CDR1 is DFQATT and CDR2 is SNEGSKA in the germline V gene (reference sequence).

This clonotype was seen many times. This chain joins TRBV12-3 or TRBV12-4 and TRBJ2-6; D call uncertain. This CDR3 is built from 15 residues. Trimming cost V 1 base and J 0 bases, with 4 bases left between them. DNA of the CDR3: TGTGCCAGCAGTTTAGTAGGCTCTGGGGCCAACGTCCTGACTTTC. Translating it yields CASSLVGSGANVLTF.

This clonotype has ten or more counts. This sequence joins TRBV5-1 and TRBJ1-1; D not resolved. Germline assignment: CDR1 SGHRS and CDR2 YFSETQ. V lost 1 base and J lost 6, with 19 bases in between. The CDR3 contains 16 residues. The DNA of the CDR3 is TGCGCCAGCAGCTTGCCGCCGGCGGAGAGCCGCTCTGAAGCTTTCTTT. Protein product: CASSLPPAESRSEAFF.

The rearrangement joins TRBV6-1 to TRBJ2-2; D not certain. This CDR3 has 15 residues. V lost 4 bases, J lost 4 bases, and 13 bases lay in between. Germline CDR1 MNHNS, CDR2 SASEGT. The CDR3 nucleotides are TGTGCCAGCAGTGCGACGAGGCTAACCACCGGGGAGCTGTTTTTT. This encodes CASSATRLTTGELFF.

This clonotype was seen a few times. The V call is TRBV5-1, the J call TRBJ2-5; the match to TRBD1 covers 7 bases. This CDR3 contains 16 residues. J gave up 5 bases and V 2 bases, and 12 bases lay outside the gene matches. CDR1 is SGHRS and CDR2 is YFSETQ in the germline V gene. The CDR3 reads CASSFSVTGAGETQYF. CDR3 nucleotides: TGCGCCAGCAGCTTTTCGGTAACAGGGGCTGGGGAGACCCAGTACTTC.

The chain recombines TRBV28 with TRBJ1-5; maybe TRBD1 (6 bases). Germline V gene sequence: CDR1 MDHEN, CDR2 SYDVKM. Trimming removed 6 bases from V and 7 bases from J, with 16 bases in between. CDR3 length equals 14 residues. As DNA, the CDR3 is TGTGCCAGCAGGACATACAGGGATAGGCAGCCCCAGCATTTT. Protein product: CASRTYRDRQPQHF.

The rearrangement links TRBV12-3 or TRBV12-4 to TRBJ1-1; D ambiguous. Trimming left V 6 bases short and J 9 bases short, with 14 bases between. CDR3 length equals 12 residues. The CDR3 loop is CASSPTPLQAFF. CDR3 DNA sequence: TGTGCCAGCAGCCCGACTCCCCTCCAAGCTTTCTTT.

At least ten counts were recorded for this clonotype. This sequence joins TRBV3-1 and TRBJ2-7; 13 bases align to TRBD2. CDR1 is LGHDT, CDR2 YNNKEL, per germline (reference sequence). The CDR3 has 16 amino acids. Unmatched junction bases numbered 3, after V lost 1 base and J lost 3 bases. The CDR3 sequence is CASSQAGLAGVYEQYF. CDR3 DNA: TGTGCCAGCAGCCAAGCTGGACTAGCGGGGGTCTACGAGCAGTACTTC.

This clonotype was seen at least ten times. The chain recombines TRBV18 with TRBJ1-4; D is unclear. The germline V and J ends were trimmed by 1 base and 5 bases, with 11 bases remaining between them. The CDR3 has 15 residues. Germline V gene sequence: CDR1 KGHSH, CDR2 LQKENI. The CDR3 nucleotides are TGTGCCAGCTCACCACTGGGCAGCAGAAATGAAAAACTGTTTTTT. Translated: CASSPLGSRNEKLFF.

This clonotype was observed at least ten times. The chain carries TRBV10-3 and TRBJ1-6, with D unresolved. CDR1 is ENHRY and CDR2 is SYGVKD in the germline V gene. The V gene lost 0 bases and the J gene lost 7 bases, with 7 bases spanning the gap. The CDR3 loop spans 14 amino acids. CDR3 in DNA: TGTGCCATCAGTGAGTCGATCGGGAATTCACCCCTCCACTTT. Amino acids: CAISESIGNSPLHF.